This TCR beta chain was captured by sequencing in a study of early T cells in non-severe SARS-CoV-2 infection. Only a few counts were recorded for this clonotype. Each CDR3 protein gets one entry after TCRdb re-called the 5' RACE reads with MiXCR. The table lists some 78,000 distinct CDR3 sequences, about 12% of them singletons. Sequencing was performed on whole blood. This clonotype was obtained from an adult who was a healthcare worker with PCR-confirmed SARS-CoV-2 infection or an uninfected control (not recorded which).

This CDR3 is CASSQDQRGATEAFF. The CDR3 bases are TGCGCCAGCAGCCAAGATCAAAGGGGGGCGACTGAAGCTTTCTTT. This rearrangement joins TRBV4-1 to TRBJ1-1; weak D call: TRBD1 (6 bases). The V gene's germline CDR1 is MGHRA and CDR2 YSYEKL. The V end was cut by 0 bases, the J end by 5 bases, with 13 bases between. The CDR3 contains 15 residues.